Reported below is one T cell receptor beta chain. Its specificity is not known. The trim removed 5 bases at V and 4 bases at J, leaving 5 bases unmatched. The CDR3 runs 14 residues. Germline V gene data show CDR1 as LNHDA and CDR2 as SQIVND (reference sequence). These data originate in a study of cytomegalovirus exposure and HLA in healthy donors. Overall study: The study placed 80% to 85% of its 398 genotyped donors in the Caucasian-associated ancestry cluster.

Study-level points and caveats: What a later analysis reportedly showed was that an Asian-associated ancestry cluster had fewer N-insertions than the approximately 700-donor mean.

Researchers ran the PCR with 60 Vbeta and 13 Jbeta primers. Sequencing was performed with immunoSEQ multiplex PCR; in TCRdb, only in-frame clones are kept and a portion is missing. The data hold over 30,000 clones, with about 70% observed a single time. The chain uses TRBV19 and TRBJ2-5, with 9 nucleotides matching TRBD1. This TCR was recovered from a man aged 40-49 years in good health and CMV-seropositive. What was sequenced was PBMCs. CDR3 residues: CASSVGQGLETQYF. The CDR3 DNA is TGTGCCAGTAGTGTCGGACAGGGGCTAGAGACCCAGTACTTC.